What follows are 7 T cell receptor beta chains derived from one specimen sequenced in a study of PD-L1 blockade in urothelial cancer. Sample time point: pretreatment peripheral blood. Clones were sequenced by immunoSEQ multiplex PCR, and TCRdb holds only the in-frame ones, with some missing. The sample records 60,000 to 70,000 clones, about 81% being singletons. The sequencing here drew on PBMCs, taken around atezolizumab (anti-PD-L1) treatment. The source is a man in his 70s with urothelial cancer.

This chain connects TRBV4-3 to TRBJ2-1; the match to TRBD2 covers 7 bases. CDR3 length: 15 residues. Unmatched junction bases numbered 9, after V lost 4 bases and J lost 6 bases. Per germline, CDR1 LGHNA and CDR2 YSLEER. Here the CDR3 DNA reads TGCGCCAGCAGCCCCGGGGTAGCGGGTGTCAATGAGCAGTTCTTC. This sequence encodes CASSPGVAGVNEQFF.

This chain connects TRBV4-3 to TRBJ2-6; 8 nucleotides match TRBD2. The CDR3 length is 17 residues. Trimming took 4 bases from V and 0 from J; bases not matched to a gene: 5. CDR1 is LGHNA, CDR2 YSLEER, per germline. The CDR3 sequence is CASSPLAGGSGANVLTF. The CDR3 DNA reads TGCGCCAGCAGCCCCCTGGCGGGAGGCTCTGGGGCCAACGTCCTGACTTTC.

This clone was seen only once. The DNA of the CDR3 is TGTGCCAGCAGAAGGACTATGGGACCGAGGGAGTTCTTC. It is translated as CASRRTMGPREFF. The chain couples TRBV2 to TRBJ2-1; D might be TRBD2 (6 bases). V lost 6 bases and J 14 bases, leaving 20 bases between the germline ends. CDR1 SNHLY and CDR2 FYNNEI come from the germline V gene. This CDR3 is 13 amino acids long.

The rearrangement uses TRBV5-1 and TRBJ2-1; 14 nucleotides match TRBD2. CDR1 is SGHRS, CDR2 YFSETQ, per germline. Germline trimming cut 4 bases from V and 8 bases from J; bases unmatched to any gene: 5. The CDR3 totals 15 residues. CDR3 loop: CASSEGLAGVHEQFF. As DNA, the CDR3 is TGCGCCAGCAGCGAGGGACTAGCGGGAGTCCATGAGCAGTTCTTC.

The J gene is TRBJ2-7, the V gene TRBV4-2; the match to TRBD1 covers 10 bases. Germline CDR1 reads LGHNA; CDR2 reads YNFKEQ. V was pared by 1 base and J by 3 bases, with 3 bases of the junction left unmatched. This CDR3 is built from 15 residues. Here the CDR3 reads CASSQAGTGDYEQYF. In DNA form, the CDR3 reads TGTGCCAGCAGCCAAGCCGGGACAGGGGACTACGAGCAGTACTTC.

The J gene is TRBJ2-1, the V gene TRBV30; 16 positions agree with TRBD2. The CDR3 runs to 19 residues. Germline V gives CDR1 GTSNPN, CDR2 SVGIG (reference sequence). With 3 bases clipped from V and 8 bases from J, the junction kept 16 bases outside the gene matches. CDR3: CAWRPGPGLAGGPGYEQFF. CDR3 nucleotides: TGTGCCTGGAGACCGGGACCGGGACTAGCGGGAGGGCCGGGGTATGAGCAGTTCTTC.

In its sample, this clone ranks as medium-sized. The chain uses TRBV25-1 and TRBJ2-7; 8 bases line up with TRBD2. V shed 3 bases and J 6 bases; nucleotides not matched to a gene: 7. The CDR3 length is 14 residues. Germline V gives CDR1 MGHDK, CDR2 SYGVNS. Here the CDR3 reads CASSDGGDVGEQYF. DNA of the CDR3: TGTGCCAGCAGTGACGGGGGGGATGTAGGCGAGCAGTACTTC.